This T cell receptor beta chain originates from a study of blood T cells in healthy people across ages. Across the whole study: Template switching captured about one barcoded beta molecule per two T cells.

This CDR3 is built from 14 residues. Per the germline V gene, CDR1 is DFQATT and CDR2 is SNEGSKA (reference sequence). V shed 4 bases and J shed 9 bases, with 19 bases lying between them. As for this clonotype: Its antigen is not identified.

Study-level points and caveats: Total diversity from one million sequenced T cells was likely underestimated. Higher diversity and more naive CD4+ cells were features of long-lived donors, compared to aged donors.

The second PCR ran roughly 7 to 12 cycles with a sample-barcoded 5' primer and J-beta primers. The authors tagged each cDNA molecule using a template-switch adaptor with 12 random nucleotides. TCRdb ran MiXCR on the 5' RACE reads and lists one entry per CDR3 protein. The data show about 720,000 distinct CDR3 sequences, with roughly 20% seen just once and 22% held by the top ten. The rearrangement uses TRBV20-1 and TRBJ2-4; TRBD2 might be the D (8 bases). Sequencing was performed on blood. The sequence was collected from a man aged 70-80 years in good health. The CDR3 nucleotides read TGCAGTGCTAACCCGAAGGGGGCGGGAGGCATTCAGTACTTC. It codes for CSANPKGAGGIQYF.